The entry that follows covers one T cell receptor (beta chain) sequence. Antigen unknown. The data belong to a study of cytomegalovirus exposure and HLA in healthy donors. Study-wide points: Cytomegalovirus status was reportedly diagnosed by the classifier with high sensitivity and specificity. An assumption of roughly uniform sequencing depth across donors underlay the presence/absence analyses. Highest at DRB1 and lowest at HLA-C, TCR association rates differed among HLA loci in a later analysis. Later analysis identified a missense DCLRE1C variant that was linked to TCR beta V- and J-gene trimming.

CDR1 is SGHAT and CDR2 is FQNNGV in the germline V gene. The CDR3 covers 16 residues. V lost 5 bases to trimming and J lost 5 bases; unmatched junction nucleotides: 12. The PCR ran on 60 Vbeta and 13 Jbeta primers. This table comes from immunoSEQ multiplex PCR, and its TCRdb copy is limited to in-frame clones, with some not included. In the table there are about 160,000 clones, roughly 90% of which are singletons. This clonotype originated in a woman aged 18-29 years in good health and CMV-seronegative. The genes are TRBV11-2 and TRBJ1-5; 7 bases align to TRBD1. The sequencing input was PBMCs. For the CDR3, the DNA is TGTGCCAGCAGCCCAATTTGGGGGACAGCATATCAGCCCCAGCATTTT. This translates into CASSPIWGTAYQPQHF.